These 3 T cell receptor beta chains were all obtained from the same sample, sequenced in a study of metastatic and nonmetastatic thyroid tumors. Using MiXCR, TCRdb reanalyzed the PCR reads. The sample yields 25,000 to 30,000 clones, more than 20% seen once. Patients underwent thyroid surgery, and none had received any treatment before it. The material sequenced was blood. Receptors originate from a female donor with papillary thyroid cancer or a benign thyroid nodule (not recorded which). Some clones in this sample may be carry-over from other donors' samples.

In this sample, this clone turned up many times. V is TRBV5-1 and J is TRBJ2-1; 7 nucleotides align to TRBD2. V trimming: 2 bases; J trimming: 5 bases; junction bases outside the gene matches: 7. This CDR3 has 15 amino acids. Germline V lookup: CDR1 SGHRS, CDR2 YFSETQ. The CDR3, as DNA: TGCGCCAGCAGCTTTCGCGGGAGTAGGGACAATGAGCAGTTCTTC. Translated: CASSFRGSRDNEQFF.

In its sample, this clone was seen many times. The V and J genes are TRBV19 and TRBJ2-2, with D unclear. CDR1 is LNHDA and CDR2 is SQIVND in the germline V gene (reference sequence). Trimming left V 1 base short and J 5 bases short, with 8 bases between. The length of the CDR3 is 14 residues. The CDR3, as DNA: TGTGCCAGTAGTATAGGGGGTTGGACCGGGGAGCTGTTTTTT. Amino acid sequence: CASSIGGWTGELFF.

This clone was picked up many times. This chain connects TRBV27 to TRBJ1-5, with D hard to call. Trimming took 1 base from V and 4 from J, leaving 11 bases between them. Per the germline V gene, CDR1 is MNHEY and CDR2 is SMNVEV (reference sequence). The CDR3 is made up of 15 amino acids. The CDR3 DNA reads TGTGCCAGCAGTTTATGGGCGTCGGTTAATCAGCCCCAGCATTTT. Its translation is CASSLWASVNQPQHF.